This TCR beta chain was observed in a study of blood T cell repertoires in COVID-19. Study-wide context: Some COVID-19 samples were acute and others convalescent; all came from the United States, Italy and Spain. The cDNA or gDNA used as material had been derived from T cells, B-cell-depleted T cells, or PBMCs.

The CDR3 loop spans 16 amino acids. Germline V gene lookup returns CDR1 MGHDK and CDR2 SYGVNS. The V segment lost 6 bases and the J segment 3 bases; nucleotides outside the gene matches: 6. The method was immunoSEQ multiplex PCR; TCRdb's version includes in-frame clones alone and lacks a portion of them. Of roughly 46,000 clones in the sample, around 80% were seen once. This sequence was found in a man aged 60-69 years with acute or convalescent COVID-19. V is TRBV25-1 and J is TRBJ2-6; 9 bases are a match to TRBD1. Input material: peripheral blood. CDR3: CASSDRGRVGANVLTF. In DNA form, the CDR3 reads TGTGCCAGCAGCGACAGGGGGAGAGTTGGGGCCAACGTCCTGACTTTC.